These 23 T cell receptor beta chains came from one sample sequenced in a study of blood T cell repertoires in COVID-19. Here immunoSEQ multiplex PCR was the method, and the copy in TCRdb shows in-frame clones only, minus some. The sample records 170,000 or so clones, 89% being singletons. Sequencing was carried out using peripheral blood. Every receptor here comes from a man aged 18 to 35 who had recovered from COVID-19.

In this sample, this clone turned up once. V usage is TRBV19 and J usage is TRBJ2-7, with TRBD2 as a possible D gene (5 bases). The CDR3 consists of 13 residues. Germline V CDR1 and CDR2: LNHDA, SQIVND (reference sequence). V lost 5 bases and J 7 bases, leaving 15 bases between the germline ends. The CDR3 region is CASSPGPTGEQYF. The CDR3 DNA reads as TGTGCCAGTAGTCCCGGACCCACGGGGGAGCAGTACTTC.

Notes on this clone: One end of the junction is discordant with germline, which a read error may explain. V and J are TRBV7-7 and TRBJ2-2; TRBD2 matches 7 bases. Germline loops: CDR1 SSHAT, CDR2 FNYEAQ (reference sequence). The length of the CDR3 is 14 residues. The CDR3 sequence: CASSLAVNTGELFF. CDR3 nucleotides: TGTGCTAGCAGTCTAGCGGTAAACACCGGGGAGCTGTTTTTT.

The chain has TRBV29-1 and TRBJ1-2, with 11 bases aligning to TRBD1. The CDR3 is 14 residues long. The V gene end was trimmed by 6 bases and the J gene end by 5 bases; junction bases not matched to a gene: 8. Germline V lookup: CDR1 SQVTM, CDR2 ANQGSEA. CDR3 residues: CSVVDRGLGYGYTF. In DNA form, the CDR3 reads TGCAGCGTCGTGGACAGGGGGCTGGGATATGGCTACACCTTC.

This clone was picked up a small number of times. The chain couples TRBV5-1 to TRBJ2-7; D may be TRBD2 (5 bases). The CDR3 is made up of 14 amino acids. Germline CDR1 SGHRS, CDR2 YFSETQ. The V end was cut by 0 bases, the J end by 7 bases, with 14 bases between. In DNA, the CDR3 is TGCGCCAGCAGCTTGGAGGTCGGGGTCTGGGAGCAGTACTTC. It translates to CASSLEVGVWEQYF.

This chain links TRBV5-1 with TRBJ1-2, with D unresolved. Germline CDR1 reads SGHRS; CDR2 reads YFSETQ. This CDR3 is 14 amino acids long. V dropped 0 bases and J dropped 8 bases, with 14 bases sitting between them. Written as DNA, the CDR3 is TGCGCCAGCAGCTTGGTGGGCCAGGAGGAGGGCTACACCTTC. Residues: CASSLVGQEEGYTF.

V is TRBV30 and J is TRBJ2-2, with D unresolved. The CDR3 is 14 amino acids. CDR1 is GTSNPN, CDR2 SVGIG, per germline (reference sequence). Deletions cut 3 bases from V and 3 bases from J, with 11 bases between. The CDR3 here is CAWRTLWDTGELFF. DNA of the CDR3: TGTGCCTGGAGGACTTTATGGGACACCGGGGAGCTGTTTTTT.

The chain joins TRBV30 to TRBJ2-5; D remains ambiguous. Trimming pared 7 bases from V and 4 bases from J, leaving 13 bases between. CDR3 length equals 12 residues. Germline values: CDR1 GTSNPN, CDR2 SVGIG (reference sequence). CDR3 nucleotide sequence: TGTGCCTACCGGAGAGTTGGAGAGACCCAGTACTTC. It specifies CAYRRVGETQYF. The complete variable domain, with remaining parts taken from reference TRBV30 and TRBJ2-5, reads SQTIHQWPATLVQPVGSPLSLECTVEGTSNPNLYWYRQAAGRGLQLLFYSVGIGQISSEVPQNLSASRPQDRQFILSSKKLLLSDSGFYLCAYRRVGETQYFGPGTRLLVL.

The chain carries TRBV7-8 and TRBJ2-7; TRBD1 agrees at 7 bases. V gave up 4 bases and J gave up 5 bases; unmatched junction bases: 14. The CDR3 loop spans 16 amino acids. Germline V gives CDR1 SGHVS, CDR2 FQNEAQ. CDR3 nucleotide sequence: TGTGCCAGCAGCTACCCTCCCGGGACAGTCGTCCACGAGCAGTACTTC. Translating gives CASSYPPGTVVHEQYF.

The chain carries TRBV4-3 and TRBJ2-7; 10 bases agree with TRBD2. This CDR3 comprises 13 residues. V gave up 4 bases and J gave up 6 bases; unmatched junction bases: 3. Germline CDR1 reads LGHNA; CDR2 reads YSLEER. DNA for the CDR3: TGCGCCAGCAGCCCTATAGCGGGAGGCGAGCAGTACTTC. Protein product: CASSPIAGGEQYF.

This chain connects TRBV4-3 to TRBJ2-7; TRBD1 might be the D (5 bases). Germline CDR1 is LGHNA and CDR2 is YSLEER. The ends were cut back, 1 base at V and 3 bases at J, with 13 bases in the middle. This CDR3 comprises 15 residues. The CDR3 sequence is CASSQGVGPRYEQYF. Here the CDR3 DNA reads TGCGCCAGCAGCCAAGGAGTGGGGCCACGCTACGAGCAGTACTTC.

The rearrangement joins TRBV4-3 to TRBJ2-3; a possible D gene is TRBD2 (5 bases). The CDR3 consists of 15 residues. The V gene lost 0 bases and the J gene lost 0 bases, with 7 bases spanning the gap. Germline loops: CDR1 LGHNA, CDR2 YSLEER. CDR3 bases: TGCGCCAGCAGCCAAGACGCGGGTAGCACAGATACGCAGTATTTT. Its protein product is CASSQDAGSTDTQYF.

The chain joins TRBV2 to TRBJ1-2, with a weak D call TRBD1 (5 bases). Germline CDR1 is SNHLY and CDR2 is FYNNEI. The V end lost 2 bases, the J end lost 7 bases, and 5 bases lay between the germline ends. CDR3 length: 11 amino acids. CDR3 in DNA: TGTGCCAGCAGTGAAAGGGGTGGCTACACCTTC. Protein sequence: CASSERGGYTF. Using reference TRBV2 and TRBJ1-2 for the parts outside the CDR3, the full variable domain is EPEVTQTPSHQVTQMGQEVILRCVPISNHLYFYWYRQILGQKVEFLVSFYNNEISEKSEIFDDQFSVERPDGSNFTLKIRSTKLEDSAMYFCASSERGGYTFGSGTRLTVV.

This chain's CDR3 is CASSPDRSLTEAFF. In DNA, the CDR3 is TGTGCCAGCAGCCCCGACAGGAGTCTTACTGAAGCTTTCTTT. The V call is TRBV7-9, the J call TRBJ1-1; a weak D match, TRBD1 (6 bases). The CDR3 is made up of 14 amino acids. Germline V gene sequence: CDR1 SEHNR, CDR2 FQNEAQ (reference sequence). V lost 5 bases to trimming and J lost 5 bases, with 15 bases between them.

The rearrangement joins TRBV3-1 (or the pseudogene TRBV3-2) to TRBJ2-3; a weak D match, TRBD2 (5 bases). In germline, CDR1 is LGHDT, CDR2 YNNKEL (reference sequence). This CDR3 is 13 amino acids long. Between the trimmed V and J ends, which lost 7 bases and 6 bases, there was a span of 14 bases. CDR3 in DNA: TGTGCCAGCAACCGATCCCCGGGGGATACGCAGTATTTT. Translating gives CASNRSPGDTQYF.

The V and J genes are TRBV6-2 or TRBV6-3 and TRBJ2-5; D possibly corresponds to TRBD1 (6 bases). This CDR3 comprises 16 residues. Trimming cost V 5 bases and J 5 bases, with 21 bases left between them. Germline values: CDR1 MNHEY, CDR2 SVGEGT. This CDR3 is CASSLLPGHPAETQYF. The CDR3 DNA is TGTGCCAGCAGTCTCCTACCGGGACACCCGGCGGAGACCCAGTACTTC.

The CDR3 spells CASSPTTGLAFF. The CDR3 nucleotides are TGTGCCAGCAGTCCCACCACCGGGTTGGCTTTCTTT. This chain connects TRBV6-2 or TRBV6-3 to TRBJ1-1; D not certain. The CDR3 consists of 12 residues. Trimming stripped 5 bases from V and 11 bases from J, with 15 bases between. The germline gives CDR1 MNHEY, CDR2 SVGEGT.

In this sample, this clone turned up once. The rearrangement joins TRBV20-1 to TRBJ2-1; 13 bases agree with TRBD2. V lost 3 bases, J lost 8 bases, and 4 bases stayed unmatched. Germline assignment: CDR1 DFQATT and CDR2 SNEGSKA (reference sequence). The length of the CDR3 is 14 residues. The DNA of the CDR3 is TGCAGTGCTAGTACTAGCGGGAGGGTGGATGAGCAGTTCTTC. It is translated as CSASTSGRVDEQFF.

The gene calls are TRBV19 and TRBJ1-3; TRBD1 aligns across 8 bases. Trimming took 2 bases from V and 1 from J; bases not matched to a gene: 7. This CDR3 comprises 17 residues. Germline CDR1 reads LNHDA; CDR2 reads SQIVND (reference sequence). The CDR3 nucleotides are TGTGCCAGTAGTATATCTTCAGGGGGCTCGTCTGGAAACACCATATATTTT. This codes for CASSISSGGSSGNTIYF.

This sequence joins TRBV20-1 and TRBJ2-1; perhaps TRBD1 as D (7 bases). Germline CDR1 DFQATT, CDR2 SNEGSKA (reference sequence). CDR3 size: 11 residues. The germline V and J ends were trimmed by 5 bases and 12 bases, with 14 bases remaining between them. CDR3 nucleotides: TGCAGTGCTTTGGAGGGGGCCTTGCAGTTCTTC. It codes for CSALEGALQFF.

This chain links TRBV2 with TRBJ1-4, with no clear D. The V gene's germline CDR1 is SNHLY and CDR2 FYNNEI. V lost 6 bases, J lost 3 bases, and 8 bases lay in between. There are 13 residues in the CDR3. This chain's CDR3 is CASRDGANEKLFF. The CDR3 coding sequence is TGTGCCAGCAGGGACGGGGCTAATGAAAAACTGTTTTTT.

The genes are TRBV6-6 and TRBJ2-5; no clear D. The CDR3 has 12 residues. Trimming cost V 4 bases and J 4 bases, with 7 bases left between them. The germline CDR1 and CDR2 sequences are MNHNY and SVGAGI (reference sequence). CDR3: CASSSNLETQYF. Here the CDR3 DNA reads TGTGCCAGCAGTTCTAACCTAGAGACCCAGTACTTC.

This clone appeared once. This chain joins TRBV6-5 and TRBJ1-3; D possibly corresponds to TRBD1 (5 bases). The CDR3 is 15 residues long. The germline V and J ends were trimmed by 2 bases and 3 bases, with 11 bases remaining between them. Germline assignment: CDR1 MNHEY and CDR2 SVGAGI. In DNA form, the CDR3 reads TGTGCCAGCAGTTACGTGAGGGGAGGTGGAAACACCATATATTTT. Its protein is CASSYVRGGGNTIYF.

The chain combines TRBV19 with TRBJ2-6; 7 bases map to TRBD1. The CDR3 spans 18 residues. Germline V gene lookup returns CDR1 LNHDA and CDR2 SQIVND (reference sequence). V was pared by 3 bases and J by 0 bases, with 8 bases of the junction left unmatched. The DNA for the CDR3 is TGTGCCAGTAGTATGCGAGGGGGCTTAAGCTCTGGGGCCAACGTCCTGACTTTC. Translation gives CASSMRGGLSSGANVLTF. Full variable domain (outside the CDR3, taken from reference TRBV19 and TRBJ2-6): DGGITQSPKYLFRKEGQNVTLSCEQNLNHDAMYWYRQDPGQGLRLIYYSQIVNDFQKGDIAEGYSVSREKKESFPLTVTSAQKNPTAFYLCASSMRGGLSSGANVLTFGAGSRLTVL.